This T cell receptor (beta chain) emerged from a study of blood T cell repertoires in COVID-19. Study details: Sources were T cells, B-cell-depleted T cells, or PBMCs; the material itself was cDNA or gDNA.

Germline loops: CDR1 SNHLY, CDR2 FYNNEI. The CDR3 spans 15 residues. V lost 3 bases and J 9 bases, leaving 15 bases between the germline ends. The data were produced by immunoSEQ multiplex PCR, yet TCRdb's version contains in-frame clones alone and is incomplete. The table lists 250,000 or so clones, about nine tenths of them singletons. Input material: peripheral blood. The sequence was collected from a woman between 40 and 50 years old who had recovered from COVID-19. The V call is TRBV2, the J call TRBJ1-6; a weak D match, TRBD1 (5 bases). CDR3 nucleotides: TGTGCCAGCAGTGACGTCCGGACATCGGGTTCACCCCTCCACTTT. It yields the protein CASSDVRTSGSPLHF.